The following is a T cell receptor beta chain sequence with its context. This table comes from immunoSEQ multiplex PCR, and its TCRdb copy is limited to in-frame clones, with some not included. This sample has about 68,000 clones, with roughly 89% found just once. This entry belongs to a study of T cell changes during pregnancy in multiple sclerosis. Sequenced material: peripheral blood, taken in the second trimester of pregnancy. The receptor's source is a female donor with multiple sclerosis, enrolled in a pregnancy study.

In DNA form, the CDR3 reads TGTGCCAGCAGTGAATTTGGGGGACAGGGGACTTCACCCCTCCACTTT. Its translation: CASSEFGGQGTSPLHF. The rearrangement joins TRBV25-1 to TRBJ1-6; 10 nucleotides align to TRBD1. The V segment lost 1 base and the J segment 9 bases; nucleotides outside the gene matches: 6. The germline V gene encodes CDR1 MGHDK and CDR2 SYGVNS. CDR3 length: 16 residues.